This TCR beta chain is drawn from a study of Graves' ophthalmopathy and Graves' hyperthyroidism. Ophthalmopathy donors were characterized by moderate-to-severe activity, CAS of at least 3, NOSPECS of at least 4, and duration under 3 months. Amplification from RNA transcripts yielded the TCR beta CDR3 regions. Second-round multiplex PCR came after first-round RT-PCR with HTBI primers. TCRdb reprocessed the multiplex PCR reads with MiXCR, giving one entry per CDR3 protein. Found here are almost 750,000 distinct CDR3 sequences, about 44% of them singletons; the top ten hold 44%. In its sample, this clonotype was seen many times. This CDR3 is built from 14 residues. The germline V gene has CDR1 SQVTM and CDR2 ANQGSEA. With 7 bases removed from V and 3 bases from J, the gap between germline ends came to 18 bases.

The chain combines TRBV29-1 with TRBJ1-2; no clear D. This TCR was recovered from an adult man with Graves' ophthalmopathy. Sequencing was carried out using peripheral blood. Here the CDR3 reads CSAVSGVEDYGYTF. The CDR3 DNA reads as TGCAGCGCTGTTTCAGGAGTCGAGGACTATGGCTACACCTTC.